The 11 T cell receptor beta chains in this list originate from one sample, sequenced in a study of PD-L1 blockade in urothelial cancer. Time point of the sample: pretreatment peripheral blood. Profiling relied on immunoSEQ multiplex PCR, and the TCRdb table lists in-frame clones only, not all of them. This table has roughly 77,000 clones, less than 90% appearing once. The input for sequencing was PBMCs, taken around atezolizumab (anti-PD-L1) treatment. These receptors were obtained from a woman in her 70s with urothelial cancer.

The chain recombines TRBV19 with TRBJ1-2; D unclear. This CDR3 is built from 11 residues. Germline assignment: CDR1 LNHDA and CDR2 SQIVND (reference sequence). V was clipped by 6 bases and J by 6 bases, with 8 bases between them. In DNA, the CDR3 is TGTGCCAGTAGACAGTTTGATGGCTACACCTTC. It codes for CASRQFDGYTF.

CDR3 region: CASSEASSGAKNIQYF. The CDR3 coding sequence is TGTGCCAGCAGTGAAGCATCGTCGGGGGCCAAAAACATTCAGTACTTC. V and J are TRBV2 and TRBJ2-4, with D possibly being TRBD2 (5 bases). The CDR3 runs 16 residues. V lost 0 bases, J lost 1 base, and 10 bases lay in between. Germline V gene sequence: CDR1 SNHLY, CDR2 FYNNEI. Based on the CDR3 plus reference TRBV2 and TRBJ2-4, the full variable domain is EPEVTQTPSHQVTQMGQEVILRCVPISNHLYFYWYRQILGQKVEFLVSFYNNEISEKSEIFDDQFSVERPDGSNFTLKIRSTKLEDSAMYFCASSEASSGAKNIQYFGAGTRLSVL.

The CDR3 sequence: CASSLGSGGVDEQFF. The CDR3 nucleotides are TGTGCCAGCAGCTTAGGTAGCGGGGGGGTAGATGAGCAGTTCTTC. The rearrangement links TRBV7-9 to TRBJ2-1; 11 bases fit TRBD2. The J segment lost 8 bases and the V segment lost 1 base, leaving 4 bases of the junction unmatched. The CDR3 is made up of 15 amino acids. CDR1 is SEHNR and CDR2 is FQNEAQ in the germline V gene (reference sequence).

This clone has a single count. V usage is TRBV2 and J usage is TRBJ2-1; the D is unclear. The CDR3 extends over 12 amino acids. Deletions cut 6 bases from V and 5 bases from J, with 8 bases between. Germline V gene sequence: CDR1 SNHLY, CDR2 FYNNEI. CDR3 nucleotide sequence: TGTGCCAGCAGGAGAACGGACAATGAGCAGTTCTTC. Its protein product is CASRRTDNEQFF.

The chain combines TRBV30 with TRBJ2-3, with D hard to call. Trimming took off 0 bases at V and 6 bases at J, with 10 bases between the two ends. The germline V gene encodes CDR1 GTSNPN and CDR2 SVGIG (reference sequence). The CDR3 is made up of 13 amino acids. The CDR3 DNA reads TGTGCCTGGAGTGTACTTATCGGGGATACGCAGTATTTT. It specifies CAWSVLIGDTQYF.

J is TRBJ1-2 and V is TRBV28, with TRBD1 as a possible D gene (5 bases). In germline, CDR1 is MDHEN, CDR2 SYDVKM. CDR3 length: 14 residues. Trimming pared 4 bases from V and 5 bases from J, leaving 14 bases between. The CDR3 spells CASSSTREGYGYTF. CDR3 in DNA: TGTGCCAGCAGTTCCACCAGGGAAGGGTATGGCTACACCTTC.

The chain recombines TRBV5-1 with TRBJ2-7; 9 bases match TRBD1. Germline V lookup: CDR1 SGHRS, CDR2 YFSETQ. V trimming: 3 bases; J trimming: 0 bases; junction bases outside the gene matches: 4. The length of the CDR3 is 15 residues. CDR3 loop: CASSWGTGSSYEQYF. CDR3 coding DNA: TGCGCCAGCAGCTGGGGGACAGGGAGCTCCTACGAGCAGTACTTC.

This clone was counted once. V gene TRBV6-5 combines with J gene TRBJ1-2; 7 bases match TRBD1. The CDR3 length is 12 residues. From germline, CDR1 is MNHEY and CDR2 SVGAGI. The trim removed 5 bases at V and 5 bases at J, leaving 2 bases unmatched. Here the CDR3 reads CASSPQGYGYTF. For the CDR3, the DNA is TGTGCCAGCAGTCCACAGGGGTATGGCTACACCTTC.

The chain couples TRBV2 to TRBJ1-1, with a weak D call TRBD1 (6 bases). There are 14 residues in the CDR3. Germline V gene data show CDR1 as SNHLY and CDR2 as FYNNEI. The ends were cut back, 1 base at V and 4 bases at J, with 10 bases in the middle. DNA for the CDR3: TGTGCCAGCAGTGAAGGGATAGGGGGCACTGAAGCTTTCTTT. Translating it yields CASSEGIGGTEAFF.

The chain is built from TRBV7-3 and TRBJ2-1; 7 nucleotides line up with TRBD2. The V gene end was trimmed by 5 bases and the J gene end by 0 bases; junction bases not matched to a gene: 7. Germline V CDR1 and CDR2: SGHTA, FQGTGA. The CDR3 runs 16 residues. For the CDR3, the DNA is TGTGCCAGCAGCAGAACGGGAGGCAGCTCCTACAATGAGCAGTTCTTC. Its protein is CASSRTGGSSYNEQFF.

The rearrangement joins TRBV25-1 to TRBJ1-5; D is unresolved. From germline, CDR1 is MGHDK and CDR2 SYGVNS. The CDR3 totals 13 residues. V lost 4 bases and J 3 bases, leaving 7 bases between the germline ends. CDR3 in amino acids: CASSGHFNQPQHF. CDR3 in DNA: TGTGCCAGCAGTGGACATTTCAATCAGCCCCAGCATTTT.